This is a list of T cell receptor beta chains from one sample in a study of T cell responses to AZD1222 COVID-19 vaccine. The repertoire was sequenced with immunoSEQ multiplex PCR; TCRdb's copy has only in-frame clones and lacks some. The sample holds tens of thousands of clones, about 88% seen once. The sample consisted of peripheral blood, taken on day 0 of AZD1222 vaccination. The source is an adult in good health. CDR3s include the opening cysteine and the closing phenylalanine or tryptophan. A D gene is named only where the DNA matches it firmly. Size is stated for part of the rows, as once, few or many counts, or as a class when the clone is expanded.

d_call: TRBD2
j_call: TRBJ2-1
v_call: TRBV11-3
clone_size: NA
cdr3_nt: TGTGCCAGCAGCCCCCGCGGGGGAGCGGGGGGATACAATGAGCAGTTCTTC
cdr3_aa: CASSPRGGAGGYNEQFF

d_call: NA
j_call: TRBJ2-7
v_call: TRBV29-1
clone_size: NA
cdr3_nt: TGCAGCGTTGCAAGAGGAGGGGATCCCGAGCAGTACTTC
cdr3_aa: CSVARGGDPEQYF

d_call: NA
j_call: TRBJ2-7
v_call: TRBV19
clone_size: NA
cdr3_nt: TGTGCCAGTAGCCAAGATCCCCACGAGCAGTACTTC
cdr3_aa: CASSQDPHEQYF

d_call: TRBD1
j_call: TRBJ1-2
v_call: TRBV5-6
clone_size: NA
cdr3_nt: TGTGCCAGCAGCCTGGTGGACAGGCCTAACTATGGCTACACCTTC
cdr3_aa: CASSLVDRPNYGYTF

d_call: NA
j_call: TRBJ1-2
v_call: TRBV27
clone_size: NA
cdr3_nt: TGTGCCAGCAGTTTATCTCCAGAGGTAACTAACTATGGCTACACCTTC
cdr3_aa: CASSLSPEVTNYGYTF

d_call: NA
j_call: TRBJ1-5
v_call: TRBV4-2
clone_size: NA
cdr3_nt: TGTGCCAGCAGCCAAGAATCGGCAGGGGAGGCTGGTCAGCCCCAGCATTTT
cdr3_aa: CASSQESAGEAGQPQHF

d_call: NA
j_call: TRBJ2-3
v_call: TRBV24-1
clone_size: NA
cdr3_nt: TGTGCCACCAGTGATTTTAGGGGGCAGCGGGAATTCACGGATACGCAGTATTTT
cdr3_aa: CATSDFRGQREFTDTQYF

d_call: NA
j_call: TRBJ2-7
v_call: TRBV7-2
clone_size: NA
cdr3_nt: TGTGCCAGCAGCTCCCCTGGGGGATCGGGTGAGCAGTACTTC
cdr3_aa: CASSSPGGSGEQYF

d_call: NA
j_call: TRBJ1-4
v_call: TRBV4-1
clone_size: NA
cdr3_nt: TGCGCCAGCAGCCAAGATGGTGGCGGGGGCGGTGAAAAACTGTTTTTT
cdr3_aa: CASSQDGGGGGEKLFF

d_call: TRBD2
j_call: TRBJ2-1
v_call: TRBV6-2/TRBV6-3
clone_size: once
cdr3_nt: TGTGCCAGCACCCCTTCGGGAGGGATTGGTGAGCAGTTCTTC
cdr3_aa: CASTPSGGIGEQFF

d_call: TRBD1
j_call: TRBJ2-2
v_call: TRBV7-3
clone_size: NA
cdr3_nt: TGTGCCAGCAGTTCCAACCCCCCGGGACAGGGTAGGGCCGGGGAGCTGTTTTTT
cdr3_aa: CASSSNPPGQGRAGELFF

d_call: NA
j_call: TRBJ2-1
v_call: TRBV3-1/TRBV3-2
clone_size: NA
cdr3_nt: TGTGCCAGCAGCCAAGGGGCAGTTGATGAGCAGTTCTTC
cdr3_aa: CASSQGAVDEQFF

d_call: TRBD1
j_call: TRBJ1-5
v_call: TRBV11-3
clone_size: NA
cdr3_nt: TGTGCCAGCAGCCGCGACAGGGCTCAGCCCCAGCATTTT
cdr3_aa: CASSRDRAQPQHF

d_call: NA
j_call: TRBJ1-1
v_call: TRBV2
clone_size: once
cdr3_nt: TGTGCCAGCAGTGAAGCTGAGACAGTGAACACTGAAGCTTTCTTT
cdr3_aa: CASSEAETVNTEAFF

d_call: NA
j_call: TRBJ1-5
v_call: TRBV6-1
clone_size: NA
cdr3_nt: TGTGCCAGCAGTGAAGAAAGCAGTAGCCGCAATCAGCCCCAGCATTTT
cdr3_aa: CASSEESSSRNQPQHF